The rows below give T cell receptor beta chains drawn from one sample of a study of T cell responses to AZD1222 COVID-19 vaccine. TCRdb keeps only in-frame clones here, not all; method: immunoSEQ multiplex PCR. The sample yields approximately 110,000 clones, approximately 87% seen once. Sequencing used peripheral blood, obtained 28 days after the second AZD1222 dose. Receptors were obtained from an adult who received the AZD1222 COVID-19 vaccine. CDR3s include the opening cysteine and the closing phenylalanine or tryptophan. D genes are given only for firm matches. Clone sizes are given selectively: once, few, many, or a class where the clone is expanded.

cdr3_nt: TGTGCCAGCAGCGATGAGCAGGGATATGGTGAAAAACTGTTTTTT
cdr3_aa: CASSDEQGYGEKLFF
v_call: TRBV9
clone_size: .
j_call: TRBJ1-4
d_call: .

cdr3_nt: TGTGCCAGCAGCCCCATAGCGCTAGGGGACAATGAGCAGTTCTTC
cdr3_aa: CASSPIALGDNEQFF
v_call: TRBV7-2
clone_size: .
j_call: TRBJ2-1
d_call: .

cdr3_nt: TGTGCCAGCAGCTTGGTCGGGAGCACAGATACGCAGTATTTT
cdr3_aa: CASSLVGSTDTQYF
v_call: TRBV5-4
clone_size: .
j_call: TRBJ2-3
d_call: .

cdr3_nt: TGTGCCAGCTTACCAGCCAGGGGGCCTAGGACTGAAGCTTTCTTT
cdr3_aa: CASLPARGPRTEAFF
v_call: TRBV18
clone_size: .
j_call: TRBJ1-1
d_call: TRBD1

cdr3_nt: TGTGCCAGCTCACCACTGATAGCGGAGACCTACAATGAGCAGTTCTTC
cdr3_aa: CASSPLIAETYNEQFF
v_call: TRBV18
clone_size: .
j_call: TRBJ2-1
d_call: .

cdr3_nt: TGTGCCAGCAGCGTAAGTGGAGCGGGCAATGAGCAGTTCTTC
cdr3_aa: CASSVSGAGNEQFF
v_call: TRBV9
clone_size: .
j_call: TRBJ2-1
d_call: .

cdr3_nt: TGTGCCAGCAGCTTTGGCTCCAATGAGCAGTTCTTC
cdr3_aa: CASSFGSNEQFF
v_call: TRBV7-9
clone_size: .
j_call: TRBJ2-1
d_call: .

cdr3_nt: TGTGCCACAGGACAGGGCTGGTACGAGCAGTACTTC
cdr3_aa: CATGQGWYEQYF
v_call: TRBV27
clone_size: .
j_call: TRBJ2-7
d_call: TRBD1

cdr3_nt: TGTGCCAGCAGCGCCAGGGGTGGTGGGACTGAAGCTTTCTTT
cdr3_aa: CASSARGGGTEAFF
v_call: TRBV9
clone_size: few
j_call: TRBJ1-1
d_call: .

cdr3_nt: TGTGCCAGCTCAAGGACTAGCGGGGGGGCCTATGAGCAGTTCTTC
cdr3_aa: CASSRTSGGAYEQFF
v_call: TRBV18
clone_size: .
j_call: TRBJ2-1
d_call: TRBD2

cdr3_nt: TGTGCCAGCAGCTTAGGCCCGCCTTATAGCAATCAGCCCCAGCATTTT
cdr3_aa: CASSLGPPYSNQPQHF
v_call: TRBV7-2
clone_size: .
j_call: TRBJ1-5
d_call: .

cdr3_nt: TGTGCCAGCTCACCCCTAGCGGACAATGAGCAGTTCTTC
cdr3_aa: CASSPLADNEQFF
v_call: TRBV18
clone_size: .
j_call: TRBJ2-1
d_call: TRBD2

cdr3_nt: TGCGCCAGCAGCCCGACAGGGGGCGCTCAGTACTTC
cdr3_aa: CASSPTGGAQYF
v_call: TRBV5-1
clone_size: .
j_call: TRBJ2-4
d_call: TRBD1

cdr3_nt: TGTGCCAGCAGTTACTCGAGAGCGGGCCATTACGAGCAGTACTTC
cdr3_aa: CASSYSRAGHYEQYF
v_call: TRBV6-5
clone_size: .
j_call: TRBJ2-7
d_call: .

cdr3_nt: TGTGCCAGTAGTATAGTTGGACAAGCCTACTATGGCTACACCTTC
cdr3_aa: CASSIVGQAYYGYTF
v_call: TRBV19
clone_size: .
j_call: TRBJ1-2
d_call: .

cdr3_nt: TGTGCCAGCAGCAACACAGGGTCCGGGGCCAACGTCCTGACTTTC
cdr3_aa: CASSNTGSGANVLTF
v_call: TRBV25-1
clone_size: .
j_call: TRBJ2-6
d_call: .

cdr3_nt: TGTGCCAGCAGCTTAGGGGCTAGCGGGGGGATCACAGATACGCAGTATTTT
cdr3_aa: CASSLGASGGITDTQYF
v_call: TRBV7-6
clone_size: once
j_call: TRBJ2-3
d_call: TRBD2

cdr3_nt: TGTGCCAGCAGTTCCGCCTACGAGCAGTACTTC
cdr3_aa: CASSSAYEQYF
v_call: TRBV12-3/TRBV12-4
clone_size: .
j_call: TRBJ2-7
d_call: .

cdr3_nt: TGTGCCAGCAGTTTAAGGGATTATTCACCCCTCCACTTT
cdr3_aa: CASSLRDYSPLHF
v_call: TRBV27
clone_size: many
j_call: TRBJ1-6
d_call: .

cdr3_nt: TGTGCCAGCAGTGAAAGGCGTGGTATCGGGGAGCTGTTTTTT
cdr3_aa: CASSERRGIGELFF
v_call: TRBV2
clone_size: .
j_call: TRBJ2-2
d_call: .

cdr3_nt: TGTGCCAGCAGCGTAACCGCGGGGTACACTGAAGCTTTCTTT
cdr3_aa: CASSVTAGYTEAFF
v_call: TRBV9
clone_size: .
j_call: TRBJ1-1
d_call: .

cdr3_nt: TGTGCCAGCAGCGCGACAGGGGGGAACACCGGGGAGCTGTTTTTT
cdr3_aa: CASSATGGNTGELFF
v_call: TRBV9
clone_size: .
j_call: TRBJ2-2
d_call: TRBD1

cdr3_nt: TGTGCCAGCAGCCATCGGACAGGAGGAGGCACTGAAGCTTTCTTT
cdr3_aa: CASSHRTGGGTEAFF
v_call: TRBV3-1/TRBV3-2
clone_size: .
j_call: TRBJ1-1
d_call: TRBD1

cdr3_nt: TGTGCCAGTAGTATGAGTAGCGGAGGGACCTACAATGAGCAGTTCTTC
cdr3_aa: CASSMSSGGTYNEQFF
v_call: TRBV19
clone_size: .
j_call: TRBJ2-1
d_call: .

cdr3_nt: TGTGCCAGCGAGGGCCGGGGGGCTTATGGCTACACCTTC
cdr3_aa: CASEGRGAYGYTF
v_call: TRBV28
clone_size: .
j_call: TRBJ1-2
d_call: .

cdr3_nt: TGTGCCAGTACCCCGGGACGGGGAAGTACAGATACGCAGTATTTT
cdr3_aa: CASTPGRGSTDTQYF
v_call: TRBV19
clone_size: once
j_call: TRBJ2-3
d_call: .

cdr3_nt: TGTGCCAGCAGTTTAGCAGGGGCCTATGGCTACACCTTC
cdr3_aa: CASSLAGAYGYTF
v_call: TRBV12-3/TRBV12-4
clone_size: .
j_call: TRBJ1-2
d_call: .